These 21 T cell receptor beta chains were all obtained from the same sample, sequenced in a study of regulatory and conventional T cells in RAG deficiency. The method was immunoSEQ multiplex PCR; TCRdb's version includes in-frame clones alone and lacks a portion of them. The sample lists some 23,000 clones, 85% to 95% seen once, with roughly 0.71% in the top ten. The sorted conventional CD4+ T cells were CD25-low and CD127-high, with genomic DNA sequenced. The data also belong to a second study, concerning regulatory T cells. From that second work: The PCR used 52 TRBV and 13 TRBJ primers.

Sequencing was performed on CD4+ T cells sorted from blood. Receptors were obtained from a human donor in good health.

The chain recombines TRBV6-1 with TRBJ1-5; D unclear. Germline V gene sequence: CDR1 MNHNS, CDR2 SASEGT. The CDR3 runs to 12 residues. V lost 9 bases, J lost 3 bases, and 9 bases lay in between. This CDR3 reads CASTWVNQPQHF. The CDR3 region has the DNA TGTGCCAGTACATGGGTCAATCAGCCCCAGCATTTT.

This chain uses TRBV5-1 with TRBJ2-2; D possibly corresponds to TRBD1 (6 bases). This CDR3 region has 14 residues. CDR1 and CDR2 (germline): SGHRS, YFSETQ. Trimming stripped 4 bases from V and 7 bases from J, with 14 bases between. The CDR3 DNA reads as TGCGCCAGCAGCACCACAGGGTCCTACGGGGAGCTGTTTTTT. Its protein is CASSTTGSYGELFF.

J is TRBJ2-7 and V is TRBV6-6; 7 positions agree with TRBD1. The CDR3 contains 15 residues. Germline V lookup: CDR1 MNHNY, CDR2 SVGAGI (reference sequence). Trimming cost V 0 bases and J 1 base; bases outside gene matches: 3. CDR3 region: CASSYSSGQSYEQYF. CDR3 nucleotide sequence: TGTGCCAGCAGTTACTCATCGGGACAGTCCTACGAGCAGTACTTC.

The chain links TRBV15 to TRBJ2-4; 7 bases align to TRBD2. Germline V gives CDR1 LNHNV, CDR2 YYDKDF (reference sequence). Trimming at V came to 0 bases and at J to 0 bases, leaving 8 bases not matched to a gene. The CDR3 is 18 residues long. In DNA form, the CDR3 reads TGTGCCACCAGCAGAGATTGGGCTAGCGGACTAGCCAAAAACATTCAGTACTTC. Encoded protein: CATSRDWASGLAKNIQYF.

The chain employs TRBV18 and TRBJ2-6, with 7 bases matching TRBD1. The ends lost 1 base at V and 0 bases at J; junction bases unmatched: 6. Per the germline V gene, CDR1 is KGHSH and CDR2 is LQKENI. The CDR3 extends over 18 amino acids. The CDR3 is CASSPLPGTDSGANVLTF. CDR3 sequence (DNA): TGTGCCAGCTCACCACTGCCTGGGACAGACTCTGGGGCCAACGTCCTGACTTTC. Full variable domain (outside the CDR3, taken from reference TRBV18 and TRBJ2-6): NAGVMQNPRHLVRRRGQEARLRCSPMKGHSHVYWYRQLPEEGLKFMVYLQKENIIDESGMPKERFSAEFPKEGPSILRIQQVVRGDSAAYFCASSPLPGTDSGANVLTFGAGSRLTVL.

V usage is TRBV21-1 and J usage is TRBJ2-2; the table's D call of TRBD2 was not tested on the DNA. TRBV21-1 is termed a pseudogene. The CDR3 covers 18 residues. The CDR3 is CASSKAGTSGSFTGELFF. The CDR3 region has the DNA TGTGCCAGCAGCAAAGCAGGGACTAGCGGGAGCTTTACCGGGGAGCTGTTTTTT.

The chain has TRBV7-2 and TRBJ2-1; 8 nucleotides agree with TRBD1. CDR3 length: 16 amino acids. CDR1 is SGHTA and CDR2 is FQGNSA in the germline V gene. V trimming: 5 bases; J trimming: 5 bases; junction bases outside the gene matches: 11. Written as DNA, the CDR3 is TGTGCCAGCAGCCCGGCCTCTAGGACAGGGAACAATGAGCAGTTCTTC. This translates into CASSPASRTGNNEQFF.

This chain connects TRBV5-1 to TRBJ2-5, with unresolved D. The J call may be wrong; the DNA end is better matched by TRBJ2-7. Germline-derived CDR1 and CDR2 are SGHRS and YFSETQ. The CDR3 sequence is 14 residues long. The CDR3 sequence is CASSLVGTSLEQYF. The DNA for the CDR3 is TGCGCCAGCAGCTTGGTCGGAACTTCTCTCGAGCAGTACTTC.

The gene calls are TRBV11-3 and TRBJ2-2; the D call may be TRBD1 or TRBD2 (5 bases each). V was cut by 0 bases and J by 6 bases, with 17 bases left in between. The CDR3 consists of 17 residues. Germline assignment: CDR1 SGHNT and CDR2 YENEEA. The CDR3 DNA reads TGTGCCAGCAGCTTAGAGCGGGCTAGAAGAGGGGCCGGGGAGCTGTTTTTT. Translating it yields CASSLERARRGAGELFF.

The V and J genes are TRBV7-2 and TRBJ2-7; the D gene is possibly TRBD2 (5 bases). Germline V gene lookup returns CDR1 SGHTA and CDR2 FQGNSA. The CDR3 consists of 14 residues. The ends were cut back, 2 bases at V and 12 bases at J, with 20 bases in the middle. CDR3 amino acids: CASSLLSAGRGGYF. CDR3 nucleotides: TGTGCCAGCAGCTTACTTTCGGCGGGCCGAGGAGGGTACTTC.

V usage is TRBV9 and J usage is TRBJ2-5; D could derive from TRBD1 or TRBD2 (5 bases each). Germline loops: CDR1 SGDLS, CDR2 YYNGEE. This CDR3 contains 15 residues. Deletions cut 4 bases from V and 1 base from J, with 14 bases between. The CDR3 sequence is CASSPRTGPQETQYF. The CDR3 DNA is TGTGCCAGCAGCCCTCGAACGGGACCCCAAGAGACCCAGTACTTC.

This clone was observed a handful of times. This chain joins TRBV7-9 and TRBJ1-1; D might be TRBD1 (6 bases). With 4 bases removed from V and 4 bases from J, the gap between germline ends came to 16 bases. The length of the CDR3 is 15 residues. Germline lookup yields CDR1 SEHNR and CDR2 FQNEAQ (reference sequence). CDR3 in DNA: TGTGCCAGCAGCTCCAGCGGGACACAGGGCACTGAAGCTTTCTTT. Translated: CASSSSGTQGTEAFF.

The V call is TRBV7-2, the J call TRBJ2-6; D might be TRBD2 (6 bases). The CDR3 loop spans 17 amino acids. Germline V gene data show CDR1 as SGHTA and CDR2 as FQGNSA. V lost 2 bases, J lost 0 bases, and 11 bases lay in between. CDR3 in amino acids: CASSLTGGSSGANVLTF. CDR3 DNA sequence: TGTGCCAGCAGCTTAACCGGGGGAAGCTCTGGGGCCAACGTCCTGACTTTC.

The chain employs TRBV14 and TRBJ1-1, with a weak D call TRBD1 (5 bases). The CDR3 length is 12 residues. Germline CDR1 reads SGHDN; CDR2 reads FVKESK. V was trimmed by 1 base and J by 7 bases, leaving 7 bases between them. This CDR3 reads CASSQVGLEAFF. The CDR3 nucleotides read TGTGCCAGCAGCCAAGTGGGACTTGAAGCTTTCTTT.

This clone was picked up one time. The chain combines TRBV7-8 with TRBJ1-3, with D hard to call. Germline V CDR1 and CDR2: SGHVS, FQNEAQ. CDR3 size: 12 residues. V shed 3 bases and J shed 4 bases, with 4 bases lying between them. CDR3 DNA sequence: TGTGCCAGCAGCTTCCAGGGAAACACCATATATTTT. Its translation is CASSFQGNTIYF.

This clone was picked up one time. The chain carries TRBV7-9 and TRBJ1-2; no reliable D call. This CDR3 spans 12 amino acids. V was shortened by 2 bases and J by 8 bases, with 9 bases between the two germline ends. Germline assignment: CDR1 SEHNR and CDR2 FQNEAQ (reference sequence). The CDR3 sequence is CASSLNQRGYTF. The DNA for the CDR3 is TGTGCCAGCAGCTTAAATCAGAGAGGCTACACCTTC.

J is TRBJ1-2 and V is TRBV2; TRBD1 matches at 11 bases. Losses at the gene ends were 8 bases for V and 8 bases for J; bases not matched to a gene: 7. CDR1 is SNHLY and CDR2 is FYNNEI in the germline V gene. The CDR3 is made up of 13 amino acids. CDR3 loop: CASGGTGGSGYTF. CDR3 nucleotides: TGTGCCAGCGGAGGGACAGGGGGAAGCGGCTACACCTTC.

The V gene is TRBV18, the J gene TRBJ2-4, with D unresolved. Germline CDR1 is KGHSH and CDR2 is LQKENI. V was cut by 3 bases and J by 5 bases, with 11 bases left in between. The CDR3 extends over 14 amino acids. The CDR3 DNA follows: TGTGCCAGCTCACCCTCGAATGGGGAAAACATTCAGTACTTC. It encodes CASSPSNGENIQYF.

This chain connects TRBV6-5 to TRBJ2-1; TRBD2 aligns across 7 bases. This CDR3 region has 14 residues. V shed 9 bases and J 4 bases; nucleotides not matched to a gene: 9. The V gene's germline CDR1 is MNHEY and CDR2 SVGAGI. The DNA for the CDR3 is TGTGCCAGTAAAGCGGGGACTGATTACAATGAGCAGTTCTTC. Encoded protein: CASKAGTDYNEQFF.

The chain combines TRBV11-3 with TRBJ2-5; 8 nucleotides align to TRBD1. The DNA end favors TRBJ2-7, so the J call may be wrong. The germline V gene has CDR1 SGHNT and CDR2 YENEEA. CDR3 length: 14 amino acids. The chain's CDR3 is CASSEGQGNYEQYF. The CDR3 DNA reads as TGTGCCAGCAGCGAAGGACAGGGCAACTACGAGCAGTACTTC.

CDR3 in DNA: TGTGCCAGCAGCGTAGGAAGCAGCGGCAATCAGCCCCAGCATTTT. It encodes CASSVGSSGNQPQHF. This chain joins TRBV9 and TRBJ1-5; no firm D call. Looked up from germline, CDR1 is SGDLS and CDR2 is YYNGEE. The CDR3 has 15 residues. Trimming took 0 bases from V and 2 from J, leaving 9 bases between them.